The source of this TCR beta chain is a study of T cells in Graves' hyperthyroidism and ophthalmopathy. Patients aged 18 to 65 had newly diagnosed hyperthyroidism that had lasted under 2 months. A note on this clonotype: What it recognizes is unknown.

Points from the study as a whole: Stable hyperthyroidism was separated from ophthalmopathy by a model based on 13 V-J features.

The TCR beta CDR3 regions underwent amplification using RNA transcripts as the source. With the HTBI primer set, the TCR CDR3 went through a first round of RT-PCR. TCRdb re-analysed the multiplex PCR reads in MiXCR, keeping a single row per CDR3 protein. The sample lists 350,000 or so distinct CDR3 sequences; 17% were seen once. CDR1 is SGHAT and CDR2 is FQNNGV in the germline V gene. The CDR3 loop spans 16 amino acids. Trimming at V came to 1 base and at J to 3 bases, leaving 2 bases not matched to a gene. V is TRBV11-2 and J is TRBJ2-1, with 11 bases that match TRBD2. Sequenced: blood. This receptor was identified in a woman aged 25 to 39 with Graves' hyperthyroidism that later progressed to Graves' ophthalmopathy. Here the CDR3 DNA reads TGTGCCAGCAGCTTAGCCGGACTAGCGGGCTACAATGAGCAGTTCTTC. Residues: CASSLAGLAGYNEQFF.